A selection of T cell receptor beta chains follows, all from one sample in a study of early stage breast cancer tumors. Sequenced by immunoSEQ multiplex PCR; TCRdb stores in-frame clones only, minus some. Of about 14,000 clones listed, about 79% are singletons. The sequencing input was normal breast tissue next to the tumor. The receptors originated from a person in their fifties or sixties with breast cancer. CDR3s include the opening cysteine and the closing phenylalanine or tryptophan. The D gene is left open where the match is weak. Size values are once, few and many counts, or a class for expanded clones, and some rows have none.

abundance,j_gene,d_gene,v_gene,CDR3nt,CDR3aa
-,TRBJ2-2,TRBD2,TRBV27,TGTGCCAGCAGAGCGGGAGCCGGGGAGCTGTTTTTT,CASRAGAGELFF
-,TRBJ1-1,-,TRBV7-9,TGTGCCAGCAGCCCACGGGAGGCCAGCACTGAAGCTTTCTTT,CASSPREASTEAFF
-,TRBJ2-6,-,TRBV16,TGTGCCAGCAGCCAATCATTACCTGGGTCTGGGGCCAACGTCCTGACTTTC,CASSQSLPGSGANVLTF
-,TRBJ2-3,-,TRBV7-8,TGTGCCAGCAGCCCCCCGAGGGCAGATACGCAGTATTTT,CASSPPRADTQYF
few,TRBJ1-2,TRBD1,TRBV7-9,TGTGCCAGCAGCTCCGGGACAGGGCCCTATGGCTACACCTTC,CASSSGTGPYGYTF
-,TRBJ1-5,TRBD1,TRBV28,TGTGCCTCATTTGGCCTGGGGACAGGGATTATTCAGCCCCAGCATTTT,CASFGLGTGIIQPQHF
-,TRBJ2-5,-,TRBV6-5,TGTGCCAGCAGTGCACCGGGGTGGGAGACCCAGTACTTC,CASSAPGWETQYF
-,TRBJ1-2,TRBD1,TRBV7-9,TGTGCCAGCAGCTTGGGGGACAGGGACTACTATGGCTACACCTTC,CASSLGDRDYYGYTF
-,TRBJ1-5,TRBD1,TRBV6-6,TGTGCCAGCAGCCCGGGACAGGGGGCGATTCAGCCCCAGCATTTT,CASSPGQGAIQPQHF
-,TRBJ2-7,-,TRBV27,TGTGCCAGCAGTTTCAGGGCGGACACCTACGAGCAGTACTTC,CASSFRADTYEQYF
-,TRBJ2-5,-,TRBV29-1,TGCAGCGTCCAGGTCCTCGTGGAGACCCAGTACTTC,CSVQVLVETQYF
-,TRBJ2-2,-,TRBV7-2,TGTGCCAGCAGCTTAGAATACGGGACCGGGGAGCTGTTTTTT,CASSLEYGTGELFF
-,TRBJ2-1,-,TRBV28,TGTGCCAGCAGACTCGGACAGTACAATGAGCAGTTCTTC,CASRLGQYNEQFF
few,TRBJ2-2,-,TRBV19,TGTGCCAGTAGCCGTCTAGGGTACCCCGGGGAGCTGTTTTTT,CASSRLGYPGELFF
once,TRBJ2-5,-,TRBV9,TGTGCCAGCAGCGTAGCGTACCGGAAAGAGACCCAGTACTTC,CASSVAYRKETQYF
-,TRBJ2-5,-,TRBV4-3,TGCGCCAGCAGCCAAGTGGCTACTCTAGTGGGGGGCAGAGAGACCCAGTACTTC,CASSQVATLVGGRETQYF
-,TRBJ1-6,TRBD1,TRBV30,TGTGCCTGGAGTGTGAGTCAGGGGGGTTCACCCCTCCACTTT,CAWSVSQGGSPLHF
-,TRBJ1-6,TRBD1,TRBV2,TGTGCCAGCAGGGCGGACAGGGCCGGTTCACCCCTCCACTTT,CASRADRAGSPLHF
-,TRBJ2-1,-,TRBV11-3,TGTGCCAGCAGCTTAGGAGCAAGGTCGGGGGATTCCTACAATGAGCAGTTCTTC,CASSLGARSGDSYNEQFF
-,TRBJ2-7,TRBD2,TRBV4-3,TGCGCCAGCAGCCAAGCGATAGGGACTAGCGACCACGAGCAGTACTTC,CASSQAIGTSDHEQYF
few,TRBJ2-2,-,TRBV29-1,TGCAGCGCCTTCCTTCGAAGTACGAACACCGGGGAGCTGTTTTTT,CSAFLRSTNTGELFF
-,TRBJ2-1,TRBD2,TRBV28,TGTGCCAGCAGCCCAGCCCTAGCGGGGCCCTACAATGAGCAGTTCTTC,CASSPALAGPYNEQFF
-,TRBJ2-7,-,TRBV7-2,TGTGCCAGCAGCTCGTCAGCGGGACACATTTACGAGCAGTACTTC,CASSSSAGHIYEQYF
-,TRBJ1-5,-,TRBV10-3,TGTGCCATCAGGGAGGGAGGGGGCAATCAGCCCCAGCATTTT,CAIREGGGNQPQHF
-,TRBJ2-1,-,TRBV11-2,TGTGCCAGCAGCCCCCGGCGGGACAGCCTCTCCTACAATGAGCAGTTCTTC,CASSPRRDSLSYNEQFF
-,TRBJ1-3,-,TRBV2,TGTGCCAGCAGTCCTCGGGGGGCCTCCTCTACATACTCTGGAAACACCATATATTTT,CASSPRGASSTYSGNTIYF
-,TRBJ2-5,-,TRBV11-2,TGTGCCAGCAGCTTTTCAGGGACTGGAGAGACCCAGTACTTC,CASSFSGTGETQYF
few,TRBJ1-2,-,TRBV21-1,TGTGCCAGACCAGGGGGCTGGCCTAACTATGGCTACACCTTC,CARPGGWPNYGYTF
-,TRBJ2-7,-,TRBV5-6,TGTGCCAGCAGCTTAGTGGCTAGGGAGCAGTACTTC,CASSLVAREQYF
once,TRBJ2-1,-,TRBV18,TGTGCCAGCTCACCACCAGGGAAGTCTGAGCAGTTCTTC,CASSPPGKSEQFF
-,TRBJ2-7,-,TRBV5-4,TGTGCCAGCAGCTTGGGGGGAACCCTCTACGAGCAGTACTTC,CASSLGGTLYEQYF
-,TRBJ2-7,TRBD1,TRBV29-1,TGCAGCGTCCGGACAGGGGTCGAGCAGTACTTC,CSVRTGVEQYF
once,TRBJ2-3,-,TRBV6-6,TGTGCCAGCAGTGCCCGACAGGGAGGCGTCACAGATACGCAGTATTTT,CASSARQGGVTDTQYF
-,TRBJ2-3,-,TRBV6-5,TGTGCCAGCAGTTACTCGGGGGGGGCCGGGACAGATACGCAGTATTTT,CASSYSGGAGTDTQYF
-,TRBJ2-2,TRBD1,TRBV5-6,TGTGCCAGCAGCTCCTCTTGGGGACAGGGCAGCACCGGGGAGCTGTTTTTT,CASSSSWGQGSTGELFF
-,TRBJ2-1,-,TRBV28,TGTGCCAGCAGCCCTACCCCCGGGACTGCCTACAATGAGCAGTTCTTC,CASSPTPGTAYNEQFF
-,TRBJ2-2,-,TRBV28,TGTGCCAGCAGTTTGGGCAGCGAGGGCACCGGGGAGCTGTTTTTT,CASSLGSEGTGELFF
-,TRBJ2-2,-,TRBV19,TGTGCCAGTACCCCGGGGTCGGGCACCGGGGAGCTGTTTTTT,CASTPGSGTGELFF
-,TRBJ2-1,TRBD1,TRBV4-1,TGCGCCAGCAGCCAAGGAGTGTTGGCAGGGGGCTACAATGAGCAGTTCTTC,CASSQGVLAGGYNEQFF
few,TRBJ2-2,TRBD1,TRBV19,TGTGCCAGTACCTCACAGGGGGCCCACACCGGGGAGCTGTTTTTT,CASTSQGAHTGELFF
few,TRBJ1-5,-,TRBV2,TGTGCCAGCAGTGAAGCTGTCGGTGGCGGTCAGCCCCAGCATTTT,CASSEAVGGGQPQHF
few,TRBJ1-5,-,TRBV5-1,TGCGCCAGCAGCTTGGTAGGCAATCAGCCCCAGCATTTT,CASSLVGNQPQHF
-,TRBJ2-2,-,TRBV5-1,TGCGCCAGCAGCTTCGCAGTAAACACCGGGGAGCTGTTTTTT,CASSFAVNTGELFF
-,TRBJ2-5,-,TRBV7-2,TGTGCCAGCAGCAGGGAAGAGACCCAGTACTTC,CASSREETQYF
-,TRBJ1-2,TRBD1,TRBV29-1,TGCAGCGTTGAAACAGGGGGGGGTGCCGGCTACACCTTC,CSVETGGGAGYTF
-,TRBJ2-1,TRBD2,TRBV7-2,TGTGCCAGCAGCCTTAGCGGGGCGGAACGGAATGAGCAGTTCTTC,CASSLSGAERNEQFF
-,TRBJ1-2,-,TRBV30,TGTGCCTGGTCGCGGGGATTCAACTATGGCTACACCTTC,CAWSRGFNYGYTF
-,TRBJ1-2,TRBD1,TRBV13,TGTGCCAGCAGACCTGCTCCCAGGGGGCGTTACTATGGCTACACCTTC,CASRPAPRGRYYGYTF